Below are 12 T cell receptor beta chains sequenced from a single sample in a study of beta chain features in type 1 diabetes. Findings and limits, study-wide: TCRB CDR3s from Type 1 diabetes patients were moderately but significantly shorter in all four CD4+ subsets.

These receptors' targets are unknown. Expressed TCRB transcripts were sequenced because the entire RNA isolate underwent reverse transcription. Measured with immunoSEQ multiplex PCR; TCRdb has only the in-frame clones, and not every one. The repertoire holds some 240,000 clones, with 16% as singletons. The sequenced sample was naive CD4+ T cells from blood. The receptors were gathered from a man aged 25 to 40 with type 1 diabetes.

A few counts support this clone. The rearrangement joins TRBV30 to TRBJ2-3, with 9 bases matching TRBD2. From germline, CDR1 is GTSNPN and CDR2 SVGIG (reference sequence). CDR3 size: 14 residues. V lost 4 bases and J lost 3; bases outside the gene matches: 5. The CDR3 region is CAWTREGRTDTQYF. In nucleotides, the CDR3 is TGTGCCTGGACGCGGGAGGGGCGGACAGATACGCAGTATTTT.

The chain is built from TRBV5-1 and TRBJ2-7; no reliable D call. CDR3 size: 14 residues. Trimming removed 3 bases at V and 6 bases at J, with 16 bases between. Germline V gene sequence: CDR1 SGHRS, CDR2 YFSETQ. The CDR3 region is CASSSDLTRSEQYF. The CDR3 DNA is TGCGCCAGCAGCTCCGACTTGACTCGGAGCGAGCAGTACTTC.

With respect to this clone: The sample contains more than one DNA sequence encoding this CDR3. The chain uses TRBV9 and TRBJ2-5, with D unresolved. CDR1 and CDR2 from the germline V gene are SGDLS and YYNGEE. Trimming removed 0 bases from V and 4 bases from J, with 7 bases in between. The CDR3 covers 13 residues. The chain's CDR3 is CASSVVGGETQYF. The CDR3 nucleotides read TGTGCCAGCAGCGTAGTTGGTGGAGAGACCCAGTACTTC.

This clone was counted only a few times. The gene calls are TRBV30 and TRBJ1-1; D is ambiguous. Germline values: CDR1 GTSNPN, CDR2 SVGIG (reference sequence). This CDR3 region has 11 residues. The V gene lost 0 bases and the J gene lost 12 bases, with 11 bases spanning the gap. CDR3 region: CAWSVRQETFF. In DNA form, the CDR3 reads TGTGCCTGGAGTGTTCGGCAGGAGACTTTCTTT.

The chain combines TRBV30 with TRBJ2-1; D is undetermined. There are 12 residues in the CDR3. Trimming stripped 3 bases from V and 6 bases from J, with 9 bases between. CDR1 is GTSNPN, CDR2 SVGIG, per germline (reference sequence). The CDR3 sequence: CAWRRTFNEQFF. CDR3 nucleotides: TGTGCCTGGAGGAGGACCTTCAATGAGCAGTTCTTC.

This chain uses TRBV28 with TRBJ2-3; TRBD1 matches at 9 bases. This CDR3 spans 17 amino acids. Germline V gene data show CDR1 as MDHEN and CDR2 as SYDVKM. Losses at the gene ends were 6 bases for V and 0 bases for J; bases not matched to a gene: 10. The CDR3 is CASRGQGSWYSTDTQYF. In DNA, the CDR3 is TGTGCCAGCAGGGGACAGGGAAGTTGGTATAGCACAGATACGCAGTATTTT.

The rearrangement links TRBV29-1 to TRBJ1-1, with no clear D. V lost 0 bases, J lost 2 bases, and 7 bases lay in between. The CDR3 runs 13 residues. Germline loops: CDR1 SQVTM, CDR2 ANQGSEA. The CDR3 sequence: CSVEDDLNTEAFF. CDR3 nucleotides: TGCAGCGTTGAAGATGACCTAAACACTGAAGCTTTCTTT.

This rearrangement joins TRBV7-2 to TRBJ2-3, with D perhaps TRBD1 (6 bases). Germline V gives CDR1 SGHTA, CDR2 FQGNSA. The CDR3 has 15 residues. Trimming pared 6 bases from V and 1 base from J, leaving 14 bases between. The CDR3 region is CASRLQGSRTDTQYF. CDR3 nucleotide sequence: TGTGCCAGCAGGCTACAGGGTTCCCGCACAGATACGCAGTATTTT. Full variable domain (rest looked up from reference TRBV7-2 and TRBJ2-3): GAGVSQSPSNKVTEKGKDVELRCDPISGHTALYWYRQSLGQGLEFLIYFQGNSAPDKSGLPSDRFSAERTGGSVSTLTIQRTQQEDSAVYLCASRLQGSRTDTQYFGPGTRLTVL.

The gene calls are TRBV7-9 and TRBJ1-2; 7 nucleotides agree with TRBD1. The V segment lost 2 bases and the J segment 2 bases; nucleotides outside the gene matches: 8. CDR3 size: 16 residues. The germline CDR1 and CDR2 sequences are SEHNR and FQNEAQ (reference sequence). Written as DNA, the CDR3 is TGTGCCAGCAGCTTAAACCCGGGACAGAGGAACTATGGCTACACCTTC. This translates into CASSLNPGQRNYGYTF.

This clone was picked up a small number of times. This chain uses TRBV7-7 with TRBJ2-1, with 11 bases that match TRBD2. Germline values: CDR1 SSHAT, CDR2 FNYEAQ (reference sequence). The V gene end was trimmed by 6 bases and the J gene end by 9 bases; junction bases not matched to a gene: 7. CDR3 length: 14 residues. CDR3 in DNA: TGTGCCAGCAGTCGTAGCGGGAGGGCCGGTGAGCAGTTCTTC. Amino acids: CASSRSGRAGEQFF. The full variable domain, rest sourced from reference TRBV7-7 and TRBJ2-1, is GAGVSQSPRYKVTKRGQDVTLRCDPISSHATLYWYQQALGQGPEFLTYFNYEAQPDKSGLPSDRFSAERPEGSISTLTIQRTEQRDSAMYRCASSRSGRAGEQFFGPGTRLTVL.

This clone was counted only a few times. This rearrangement joins TRBV7-9 to TRBJ2-5; 10 positions agree with TRBD1. This CDR3 is 14 amino acids long. In germline, CDR1 is SEHNR, CDR2 FQNEAQ (reference sequence). The CDR3 loop is CASVWGTGEETQYF. CDR3 coding DNA: TGTGCGTCAGTATGGGGGACAGGGGAAGAGACCCAGTACTTC.

The chain couples TRBV9 to TRBJ2-3, with TRBD2 matching 8 bases. The V gene's germline CDR1 is SGDLS and CDR2 YYNGEE. After removal of 0 bases from V and 2 bases from J, the junction contained 8 bases not matched to a gene. The CDR3 extends over 17 amino acids. The CDR3 DNA reads TGTGCCAGCAGCGTAGCACTAGCGGCCAGATACACAGATACGCAGTATTTT. It is translated as CASSVALAARYTDTQYF.